These T cell receptor beta chains were read from a single sample in a study of cytomegalovirus exposure and HLA in healthy donors. The data were produced by immunoSEQ multiplex PCR, yet TCRdb's version contains in-frame clones alone and is incomplete. The sample's table shows roughly 42,000 clones. Sequencing input: PBMCs. These receptors all come from a man younger than 40 in good health and CMV-seronegative. CDR3s include the opening cysteine and the closing phenylalanine or tryptophan. A D gene is named only where the DNA matches it firmly.

TRBJ2-2,16,TRBV4-1,TRBD2,TGCGCCAGCAGCCAATTAGTAGCGGGAGCCACCGGGGAGCTGTTTTTT,CASSQLVAGATGELFF
TRBJ2-3,13,TRBV30,NA,TGTGCCTGGAAAAGACTTCCCACAGATACGCAGTATTTT,CAWKRLPTDTQYF
TRBJ2-3,12,TRBV30,NA,TGTGCCTGTAATCTTGTAGCAGATACGCAGTATTTT,CACNLVADTQYF
TRBJ1-1,16,TRBV5-1,NA,TGCGCCAGCAGCTCCCTGTACGGGGGATCGGGCACTGAAGCTTTCTTT,CASSSLYGGSGTEAFF
TRBJ1-1,13,TRBV6-1,NA,TGTGCCAGCACCCTTGGACAAGCCACTGAAGCTTTCTTT,CASTLGQATEAFF
TRBJ1-6,14,TRBV27,TRBD1,TGTGCCAGCAGTTGGGACAGGGGTTATTCACCCCTCCACTTT,CASSWDRGYSPLHF
TRBJ2-2,16,TRBV5-4,TRBD2,TGTGCCAGCAGACTAGCGGGAGGGAGAAAGGGCGGGGAGCTGTTTTTT,CASRLAGGRKGGELFF
TRBJ2-7,13,TRBV5-6,TRBD1,TGTGCCAGCACCGGGACAGGTCCCTACGAGCAGTACTTC,CASTGTGPYEQYF
TRBJ1-4,13,TRBV29-1,NA,TGCAGCGTTGGGGGAGCAACTAATGAAAAACTGTTTTTT,CSVGGATNEKLFF
TRBJ1-1,13,TRBV19,NA,TGTGCCAGTACCATGGGGGGGCTCGGTGAAGCTTTCTTT,CASTMGGLGEAFF
TRBJ2-2,14,TRBV6-5,TRBD1,TGTGCCAGCAGTCCTTTGGGACAGGCACAAAAGCTGTTTTTT,CASSPLGQAQKLFF
TRBJ2-7,15,TRBV6-1,TRBD1,TGTGCCAGCAGTGATGGTGTTTATGGGACAGGGGCCCTCCACTTC,CASSDGVYGTGALHF
TRBJ2-1,13,TRBV9,TRBD2,TGTGCCAGCAGCCGAGGGACTATTAATGAGCAGTTCTTC,CASSRGTINEQFF
TRBJ1-6,19,TRBV7-2,NA,TGTGCCAGCAGCTTAGGGACCCAAACGTACCAAACAGGGAATTCACCCCTCCACTTT,CASSLGTQTYQTGNSPLHF
TRBJ1-6,18,TRBV5-1,NA,TGCGCCAGCAGCCCCACCATACAGGGCCCGACGGATAATTCACCCCTCCACTTT,CASSPTIQGPTDNSPLHF
TRBJ1-3,15,TRBV4-1,NA,TGCGCCAGCAGCCAAGAAAGGAGCTCTGGAAACACCATATATTTT,CASSQERSSGNTIYF
TRBJ2-1,13,TRBV29-1,NA,TGCAGCGTTGAAAGGACAGTTAACAATGAGCAGTTCTTC,CSVERTVNNEQFF